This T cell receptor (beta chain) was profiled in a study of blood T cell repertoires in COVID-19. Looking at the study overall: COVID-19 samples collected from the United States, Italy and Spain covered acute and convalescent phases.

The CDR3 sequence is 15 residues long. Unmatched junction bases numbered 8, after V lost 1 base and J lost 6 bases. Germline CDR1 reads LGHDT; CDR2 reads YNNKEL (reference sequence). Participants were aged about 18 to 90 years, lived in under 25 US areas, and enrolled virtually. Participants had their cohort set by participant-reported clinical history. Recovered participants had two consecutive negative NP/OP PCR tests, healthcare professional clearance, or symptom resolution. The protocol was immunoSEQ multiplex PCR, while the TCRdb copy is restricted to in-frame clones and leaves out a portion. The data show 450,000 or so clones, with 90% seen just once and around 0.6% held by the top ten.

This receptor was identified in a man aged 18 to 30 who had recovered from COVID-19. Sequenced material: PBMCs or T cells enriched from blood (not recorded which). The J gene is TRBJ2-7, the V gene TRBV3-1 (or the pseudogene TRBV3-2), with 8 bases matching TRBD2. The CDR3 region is CASSQAASGPFEQYF. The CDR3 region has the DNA TGTGCCAGCAGCCAAGCGGCTAGCGGGCCTTTCGAGCAGTACTTC.